The rows below give T cell receptor beta chains drawn from one sample of a study of early stage breast cancer tumors. The data were produced by immunoSEQ multiplex PCR, yet TCRdb's version contains in-frame clones alone and is incomplete. The repertoire holds some 30,000 clones, with 80% to 90% as singletons. Sequencing was carried out using blood. These receptor sequences come from a person in their fifties with breast cancer. Both conserved end residues are part of each CDR3. A D gene is named only where the DNA matches it firmly. Only part of the rows carry a size: once, few, many, or a class if the clone is expanded.

TRBJ2-7,-,TRBV6-4,TRBD2,CASNRGLAGTPHEQYF,TGTGCCAGCAACCGGGGGCTAGCGGGAACCCCCCACGAGCAGTACTTC
TRBJ2-5,-,TRBV6-5,-,CASSYPQATNQETQYF,TGTGCCAGCAGTTACCCTCAGGCCACGAACCAAGAGACCCAGTACTTC
TRBJ1-2,few,TRBV9,-,CASSVESDRYGYTF,TGTGCCAGCAGCGTAGAGTCGGACCGCTATGGCTACACCTTC
TRBJ2-7,once,TRBV6-4,TRBD1,CASSDSTGTGTYEQYF,TGTGCCAGCAGTGACTCCACCGGGACAGGGACCTACGAGCAGTACTTC
TRBJ2-7,-,TRBV21-1,-,CASRRFQGKIHEQYF,TGTGCCAGCAGAAGGTTTCAGGGGAAGATCCACGAGCAGTACTTC
TRBJ1-2,-,TRBV19,-,CASSWQENYGYTF,TGTGCCAGTAGTTGGCAGGAGAACTATGGCTACACCTTC
TRBJ2-7,-,TRBV7-9,-,CASSLGAMEGEQYF,TGTGCCAGCAGCTTAGGCGCGATGGAGGGCGAGCAGTACTTC
TRBJ1-5,-,TRBV4-2,-,CASSQEREDAPHF,TGTGCCAGCAGCCAAGAAAGGGAAGACGCTCCGCATTTT
TRBJ1-4,-,TRBV28,-,CASRFGGGNNEKLFF,TGTGCCAGCAGATTCGGGGGGGGAAATAATGAAAAACTGTTTTTT
TRBJ1-2,-,TRBV7-8,TRBD1,CASSMDRVGNNYGYTF,TGTGCCAGCAGCATGGACAGGGTAGGAAATAACTATGGCTACACCTTC
TRBJ1-1,-,TRBV7-9,TRBD1,CASSLGGQKAFF,TGTGCCAGCAGCCTTGGGGGACAGAAAGCTTTCTTT
TRBJ1-2,-,TRBV11-2,-,CASSVSFRLDGYTF,TGTGCCAGCAGCGTTAGTTTCAGATTGGATGGCTACACCTTC
TRBJ2-5,-,TRBV5-4,-,CASSLGPEWGETQYF,TGTGCCAGCAGCTTGGGACCCGAATGGGGGGAGACCCAGTACTTC
TRBJ2-1,-,TRBV7-9,-,CASSLASVRRYNEQFF,TGTGCCAGCAGCTTAGCTAGTGTGCGGAGATACAATGAGCAGTTCTTC
TRBJ2-1,-,TRBV28,-,CASKAGSYNEQFF,TGTGCCAGCAAGGCGGGCTCCTACAATGAGCAGTTCTTC
TRBJ2-7,once,TRBV6-1,TRBD1,CASSSSGTGFEQYF,TGTGCCAGCAGTTCCTCCGGGACAGGGTTTGAGCAGTACTTC
TRBJ2-5,-,TRBV2,TRBD1,CASSRDSQETQYF,TGTGCCAGCAGTCGGGACAGCCAAGAGACCCAGTACTTC
TRBJ2-2,-,TRBV5-6,TRBD1,CASSSETTGGRDTGELFF,TGTGCCAGCAGCTCCGAGACAACAGGGGGAAGGGACACCGGGGAGCTGTTTTTT
TRBJ2-7,-,TRBV19,TRBD2,CASSTTSVPYEQYF,TGTGCCAGTAGTACAACTAGCGTCCCCTACGAGCAGTACTTC
TRBJ1-5,-,TRBV30,-,CAWSPDRYSNQPQHF,TGTGCCTGGAGTCCGGACAGATATAGCAATCAGCCCCAGCATTTT
TRBJ2-7,-,TRBV13,-,CASSLGRGLEQYF,TGTGCCAGCAGCTTAGGACGAGGGTTGGAGCAGTACTTC
TRBJ2-3,-,TRBV19,TRBD1,CASSIMDRGTDTQYF,TGTGCCAGTAGTATAATGGACAGGGGCACAGATACGCAGTATTTT
TRBJ2-7,-,TRBV7-2,TRBD1,CASSLGGTGGNEQYF,TGTGCCAGCAGCTTAGGGGGGACAGGGGGCAACGAGCAGTACTTC
TRBJ2-3,-,TRBV7-6,-,CASSSVGSSTDTQYF,TGTGCCAGCAGCTCCGTTGGTTCTAGCACAGATACGCAGTATTTT
TRBJ2-7,-,TRBV6-5,TRBD2,CASSLAGTTQFEYF,TGTGCCAGCAGTTTAGCCGGGACTACCCAGTTCGAGTACTTC
TRBJ1-2,-,TRBV18,TRBD1,CASSLKTGGESQGYTF,TGTGCCAGCTCACTTAAGACAGGGGGCGAATCCCAAGGCTACACCTTC
TRBJ2-7,-,TRBV29-1,TRBD1,CSAAGGGYEQYF,TGCAGCGCCGCAGGGGGCGGGTACGAGCAGTACTTC
TRBJ1-1,-,TRBV6-1,-,CASSSVRGWGTEAFF,TGTGCCAGCAGTAGCGTAAGGGGATGGGGCACTGAAGCTTTCTTT
TRBJ1-4,-,TRBV29-1,-,CSVGGGGQKLFF,TGCAGCGTTGGGGGGGGTGGGCAAAAACTGTTTTTT